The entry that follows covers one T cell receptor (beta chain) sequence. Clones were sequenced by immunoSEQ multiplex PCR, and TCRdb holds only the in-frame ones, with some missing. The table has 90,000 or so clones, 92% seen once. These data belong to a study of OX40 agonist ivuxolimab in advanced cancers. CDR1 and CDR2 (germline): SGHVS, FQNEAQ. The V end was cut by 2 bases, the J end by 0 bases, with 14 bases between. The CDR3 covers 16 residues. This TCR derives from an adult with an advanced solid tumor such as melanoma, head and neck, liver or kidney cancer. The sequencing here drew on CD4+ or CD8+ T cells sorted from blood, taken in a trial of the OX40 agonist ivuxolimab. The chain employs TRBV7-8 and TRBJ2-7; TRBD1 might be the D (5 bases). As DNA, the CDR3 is TGTGCCAGCAGCTTATTCCAGGGTCCCAGCTCCTACGAGCAGTACTTC. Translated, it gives CASSLFQGPSSYEQYF.